The 7 T cell receptor beta chains below come from one sample, sequenced in a study of metastatic and nonmetastatic thyroid tumors. Using MiXCR, TCRdb reanalyzed the PCR reads. Of some 19,000 clones listed, about 30% are singletons. Each patient came to thyroid surgery without any prior treatment (of any kind). Source material: tumor tissue. These TCRs come from a female donor with papillary thyroid cancer or a benign thyroid nodule (not recorded which). Some clones in this sample may be carry-over from other donors' samples.

This chain joins TRBV6-1 and TRBJ1-2, with D perhaps TRBD1 (5 bases). V shed 1 base and J shed 0 bases, with 6 bases lying between them. This CDR3 is 14 amino acids long. CDR1 MNHNS and CDR2 SASEGT come from the germline V gene. The CDR3 reads CASSEGGSNYGYTF. In DNA form, the CDR3 reads TGTGCCAGCAGTGAAGGGGGGTCTAACTATGGCTACACCTTC.

This clone qualifies as medium-sized (0.01 to 0.1%). The chain joins TRBV2 to TRBJ1-5; the D is unclear. Germline V gene data show CDR1 as SNHLY and CDR2 as FYNNEI. This CDR3 contains 14 residues. Trimming cost V 5 bases and J 2 bases, with 10 bases left between them. The CDR3 region has the DNA TGTGCCAGCAGTCAGTCTCTTGGCAATCAGCCCCAGCATTTT. Encoded protein: CASSQSLGNQPQHF.

This sequence joins TRBV11-2 and TRBJ2-3; D not resolved. V lost 3 bases and J 2 bases, leaving 6 bases between the germline ends. CDR3 size: 13 residues. CDR1 and CDR2 from the germline V gene are SGHAT and FQNNGV. The CDR3 DNA is TGTGCCAGCAGCTTTATCCCCACAGATACGCAGTATTTT. Translated, it gives CASSFIPTDTQYF.

This clone was observed many times. V is TRBV5-1 and J is TRBJ2-1, with D maybe TRBD1 (6 bases). The germline V and J ends were trimmed by 0 bases and 10 bases, with 14 bases remaining between them. CDR1 and CDR2 (germline): SGHRS, YFSETQ. The CDR3 is 14 amino acids. CDR3 sequence: CASSLVGAEREQFF. In DNA form, the CDR3 reads TGCGCCAGCAGCTTGGTGGGGGCGGAGCGGGAGCAGTTCTTC.

This chain connects TRBV12-3 or TRBV12-4 to TRBJ2-5, with D uncertain. The V gene lost 6 bases and the J gene lost 2 bases, with 7 bases spanning the gap. The CDR3 covers 12 residues. The CDR3 protein is CASRTVQETQYF. In nucleotides, the CDR3 is TGTGCCAGCAGGACTGTTCAAGAGACCCAGTACTTC.

This clone was found many times. A much larger clone lies a single base off, so this may be a read error. The V gene is TRBV6-6, the J gene TRBJ2-3; 10 positions agree with TRBD2. Germline V lookup: CDR1 MNHNY, CDR2 SVGAGI (reference sequence). The CDR3 sequence is 16 residues long. The CDR3: CASSYSASGGTVTQYF. CDR3 bases: TGTGCCAGCAGTTACTCCGCTAGCGGGGGCACAGTTACGCAGTATTTT.

This clone was picked up a small number of times. The CDR3 sequence: CAIREETGAVGKLFF. The CDR3 nucleotides read TGTGCCATCAGAGAGGAGACAGGGGCAGTTGGAAAACTGTTTTTT. The chain couples TRBV10-3 to TRBJ1-4, with 8 positions matching TRBD1. The V gene end was trimmed by 6 bases and the J gene end by 10 bases; junction bases not matched to a gene: 13. Germline V lookup: CDR1 ENHRY, CDR2 SYGVKD. CDR3 length equals 15 residues.